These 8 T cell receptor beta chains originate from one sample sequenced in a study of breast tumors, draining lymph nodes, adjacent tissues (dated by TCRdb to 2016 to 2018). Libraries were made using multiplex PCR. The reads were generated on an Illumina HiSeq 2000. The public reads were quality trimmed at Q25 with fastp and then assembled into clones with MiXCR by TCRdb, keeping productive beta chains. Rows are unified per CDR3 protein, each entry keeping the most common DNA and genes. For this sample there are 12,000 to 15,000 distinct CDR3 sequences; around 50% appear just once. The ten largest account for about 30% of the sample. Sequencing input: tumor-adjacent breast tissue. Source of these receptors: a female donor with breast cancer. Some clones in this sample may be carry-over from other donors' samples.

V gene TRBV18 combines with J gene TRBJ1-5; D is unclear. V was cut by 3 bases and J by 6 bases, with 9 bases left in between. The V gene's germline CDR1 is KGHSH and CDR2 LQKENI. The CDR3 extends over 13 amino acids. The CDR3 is CASSPGFRQPQHF. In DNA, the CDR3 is TGTGCCAGCTCACCGGGGTTTCGTCAGCCCCAGCATTTT.

The CDR3 protein is CASSLDRGLVGELFF. DNA for the CDR3: TGCGCCAGCAGCTTGGACAGGGGATTGGTCGGGGAGCTGTTTTTT. This chain joins TRBV5-1 and TRBJ2-2; 7 nucleotides align to TRBD1. The CDR3 is made up of 15 amino acids. The germline V gene has CDR1 SGHRS and CDR2 YFSETQ. The V gene end was trimmed by 0 bases and the J gene end by 7 bases; junction bases not matched to a gene: 6.

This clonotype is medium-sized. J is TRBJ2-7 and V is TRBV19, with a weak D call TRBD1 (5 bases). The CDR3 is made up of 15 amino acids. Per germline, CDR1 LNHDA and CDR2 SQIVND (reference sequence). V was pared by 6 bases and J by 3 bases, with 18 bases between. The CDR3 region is CASRIAGYGDYEQYF. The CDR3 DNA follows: TGTGCCAGTAGAATTGCAGGGTACGGTGACTACGAGCAGTACTTC.

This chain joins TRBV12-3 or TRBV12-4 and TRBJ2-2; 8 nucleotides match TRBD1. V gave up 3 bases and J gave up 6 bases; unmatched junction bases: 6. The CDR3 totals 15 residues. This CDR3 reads CASSFQTGDAGELFF. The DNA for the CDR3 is TGTGCCAGCAGTTTTCAGACAGGGGACGCCGGGGAGCTGTTTTTT.

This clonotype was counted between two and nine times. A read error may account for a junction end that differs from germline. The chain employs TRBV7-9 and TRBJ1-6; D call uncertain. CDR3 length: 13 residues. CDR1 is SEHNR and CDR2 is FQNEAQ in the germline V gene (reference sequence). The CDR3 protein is CASSASNNSPLHF. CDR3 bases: TGTGCTAGCAGCGCCTCGAATAATTCACCCCTCCACTTT. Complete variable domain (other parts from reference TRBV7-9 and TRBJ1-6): DTGVSQNPRHKITKRGQNVTFRCDPISEHNRLYWYRQTLGQGPEFLTYFQNEAQLEKSRLLSDRFSAERPKGSFSTLEIQRTEQGDSAMYLCASSASNNSPLHFGNGTRLTVT.

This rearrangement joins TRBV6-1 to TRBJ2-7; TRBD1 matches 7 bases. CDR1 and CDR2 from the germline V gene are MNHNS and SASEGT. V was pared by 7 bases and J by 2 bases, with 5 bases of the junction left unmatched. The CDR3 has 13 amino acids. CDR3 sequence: CASIRDRPYEQYF. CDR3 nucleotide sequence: TGTGCCAGCATCCGGGACAGACCCTACGAGCAGTACTTC.

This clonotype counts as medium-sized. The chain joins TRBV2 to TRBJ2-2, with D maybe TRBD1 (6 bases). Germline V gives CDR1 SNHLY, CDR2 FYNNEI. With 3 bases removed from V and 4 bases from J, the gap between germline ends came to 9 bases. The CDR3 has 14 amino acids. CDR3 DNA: TGTGCCAGCAGTGAGGGGGCTAGCACCGGGGAGCTGTTTTTT. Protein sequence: CASSEGASTGELFF.

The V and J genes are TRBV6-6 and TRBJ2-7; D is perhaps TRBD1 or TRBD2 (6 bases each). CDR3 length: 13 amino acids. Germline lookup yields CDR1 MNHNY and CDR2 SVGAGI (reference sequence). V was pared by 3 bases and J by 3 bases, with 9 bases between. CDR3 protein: CASSYKGGYEQYF. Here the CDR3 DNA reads TGTGCCAGCAGTTATAAGGGGGGCTACGAGCAGTACTTC.